This T cell receptor (beta chain) is drawn from a study of prognosis after radiotherapy for stage I lung cancer. Study-wide context: Across the cohort, concurrent therapy accompanying stereotactic body radiotherapy was administered to no patient.

This CDR3 has 16 amino acids. With 5 bases clipped from V and 6 bases from J, the junction kept 12 bases outside the gene matches. Germline CDR1 and CDR2: MNHEY and SMNVEV (reference sequence). This clonotype showed up many times. The study amplified the TCR beta CDR3 region from genomic DNA. This amplification was carried out by two rounds of multiplex PCR. Primers targeting each individual TRBV and TRBJ gene were applied in first-round PCR. TCRdb reprocessed the multiplex PCR reads with MiXCR, giving one entry per CDR3 protein. In the table there are over 50,000 distinct CDR3 sequences, 30% to 35% of which are singletons.

V and J are TRBV27 and TRBJ2-1; 8 bases are a match to TRBD2. The sample here was PBMCs, taken before or after stereotactic body radiation therapy (not recorded which). This TCR was recovered from a donor over 45 with non-small cell lung cancer. The CDR3 protein is CASSPPRGALRNEQFF. In DNA form, the CDR3 reads TGTGCCAGCAGTCCCCCGCGGGGGGCCCTACGCAATGAGCAGTTCTTC.